Listed here are 21 T cell receptor beta chains from one sample, sequenced in a study of cytomegalovirus exposure and HLA in healthy donors. The PCR made use of 60 Vbeta and 13 Jbeta primers. The assay was immunoSEQ multiplex PCR, and TCRdb's table has in-frame clones only and misses some. The sample gives about 160,000 clones, roughly 80% of which show up once; roughly 9.7% is in the top ten. The specimen was PBMCs. These receptors were taken from a man aged 18 to 35 in good health and CMV-seropositive.

This clone was seen only a few times. This chain joins TRBV9 and TRBJ2-2, with D perhaps TRBD1 (5 bases). Trimming took off 0 bases at V and 6 bases at J, with 12 bases between the two ends. The CDR3 has 15 amino acids. The germline gives CDR1 SGDLS, CDR2 YYNGEE. Here the CDR3 DNA reads TGTGCCAGCAGCGTAGACGTCGAAGGGGCCGGGGAGCTGTTTTTT. This sequence encodes CASSVDVEGAGELFF.

The rearrangement uses TRBV7-2 and TRBJ2-4, with 9 bases fitting TRBD1. Germline CDR1 is SGHTA and CDR2 is FQGNSA. The ends lost 1 base at V and 1 base at J; junction bases unmatched: 5. CDR3 length: 17 residues. CDR3 region: CASSLVGTGNAKNIQYF. DNA of the CDR3: TGTGCCAGCAGCTTAGTAGGGACAGGGAACGCCAAAAACATTCAGTACTTC.

The rearrangement links TRBV19 to TRBJ1-1; 11 positions match TRBD1. The CDR3 runs 14 residues. V lost 5 bases to trimming and J lost 4 bases; unmatched junction nucleotides: 3. Germline CDR1 LNHDA, CDR2 SQIVND (reference sequence). The CDR3 is CASSSGTGGTEAFF. Here the CDR3 DNA reads TGTGCCAGTAGTTCAGGGACAGGGGGCACTGAAGCTTTCTTT.

V and J are TRBV18 and TRBJ1-1; D unresolved. The CDR3 spans 12 residues. The V and J ends lost 6 bases and 8 bases respectively, with 13 bases between them. Germline V gene sequence: CDR1 KGHSH, CDR2 LQKENI. In DNA form, the CDR3 reads TGTGCCAGCTCCTTCTTCCGTGAGGAAGCTTTCTTT. Translated: CASSFFREEAFF.

The chain is built from TRBV5-1 and TRBJ2-1; no firm D call. In germline, CDR1 is SGHRS, CDR2 YFSETQ. There are 11 residues in the CDR3. The V end lost 2 bases, the J end lost 10 bases, and 7 bases lay between the germline ends. This chain's CDR3 is CASSLAAEQFF. The CDR3 nucleotides are TGCGCCAGCAGCTTAGCCGCCGAGCAGTTCTTC.

V usage is TRBV19 and J usage is TRBJ2-1; 10 bases match TRBD2. V lost 1 base and J lost 3; bases outside the gene matches: 9. The length of the CDR3 is 18 residues. Per the germline V gene, CDR1 is LNHDA and CDR2 is SQIVND (reference sequence). CDR3: CASSIAPVAGGFYNEQFF. In DNA form, the CDR3 reads TGTGCCAGTAGTATAGCCCCAGTAGCGGGAGGCTTCTACAATGAGCAGTTCTTC.

CDR3 protein: CSVERTRGRTYEQYF. For the CDR3, the DNA is TGCAGCGTTGAAAGAACCAGGGGAAGAACCTACGAGCAGTACTTC. The rearrangement links TRBV29-1 to TRBJ2-7, with D possibly being TRBD1 (6 bases). The CDR3 extends over 15 amino acids. V shed 2 bases and J shed 2 bases, with 16 bases lying between them. CDR1 and CDR2 from the germline V gene are SQVTM and ANQGSEA.

V usage is TRBV20-1 and J usage is TRBJ1-1; D unclear. V was shortened by 3 bases and J by 8 bases, with 7 bases between the two germline ends. Germline CDR1 and CDR2: DFQATT and SNEGSKA (reference sequence). This CDR3 has 10 amino acids. The CDR3 protein is CSASREEAFF. The CDR3 nucleotides read TGCAGTGCTAGTCGGGAGGAAGCTTTCTTT.

J is TRBJ2-2 and V is TRBV15; D is perhaps TRBD1 (6 bases). Trimming cost V 9 bases and J 1 base, with 12 bases left between them. The CDR3 loop spans 14 amino acids. The V gene's germline CDR1 is LNHNV and CDR2 YYDKDF (reference sequence). DNA of the CDR3: TGTGCCACGAGAAACAGGGAGAACACCGGGGAGCTGTTTTTT. Protein sequence: CATRNRENTGELFF.

The V gene is TRBV6-5, the J gene TRBJ2-7; TRBD2 agrees at 8 bases. The germline V gene has CDR1 MNHEY and CDR2 SVGAGI. CDR3 length: 16 amino acids. The J segment lost 3 bases and the V segment lost 1 base, leaving 8 bases of the junction unmatched. CDR3 residues: CASSYFRASGLYEQYF. CDR3 sequence (DNA): TGTGCCAGCAGTTACTTTCGGGCTAGCGGGCTCTACGAGCAGTACTTC.

The chain combines TRBV7-8 with TRBJ2-7, with 7 bases that match TRBD2. The V and J ends lost 4 bases and 3 bases, in that order; junction bases with no gene match: 6. Germline assignment: CDR1 SGHVS and CDR2 FQNEAQ. The CDR3 runs 14 residues. This chain's CDR3 is CASSSGLGSYEQYF. CDR3 DNA: TGTGCCAGCAGCTCTGGACTAGGGAGCTACGAGCAGTACTTC.

V and J are TRBV2 and TRBJ1-3; perhaps TRBD1 as D (5 bases). The CDR3 contains 17 residues. CDR1 is SNHLY, CDR2 FYNNEI, per germline. Trimming stripped 2 bases from V and 0 bases from J, with 14 bases between. CDR3 residues: CASSELPTAVSGNTIYF. The CDR3 nucleotides are TGTGCCAGCAGTGAACTGCCGACAGCCGTCTCTGGAAACACCATATATTTT.

The chain joins TRBV4-1 to TRBJ1-1; no reliable D call. In germline, CDR1 is MGHRA, CDR2 YSYEKL. The CDR3 is made up of 15 amino acids. The V end was cut by 3 bases, the J end by 1 base, with 12 bases between. The CDR3 DNA is TGCGCCAGCAGCCACCTCCCTCCCCCGAACACTGAAGCTTTCTTT. Protein product: CASSHLPPPNTEAFF.

The V call is TRBV6-1, the J call TRBJ1-3; D unresolved. CDR1 and CDR2 from the germline V gene are MNHNS and SASEGT. The CDR3 covers 13 residues. V was pared by 7 bases and J by 0 bases, with 7 bases between. CDR3 in DNA: TGTGCCAGCATCGGGAGCTCTGGAAACACCATATATTTT. Residues: CASIGSSGNTIYF.

The chain recombines TRBV7-2 with TRBJ2-7; a weak D match, TRBD1 (5 bases). This CDR3 spans 13 amino acids. The germline V gene encodes CDR1 SGHTA and CDR2 FQGNSA. Trimming stripped 1 base from V and 5 bases from J, with 9 bases between. The DNA for the CDR3 is TGTGCCAGCAGCTTAGACCCCAGGGACGAGCAGTACTTC. It codes for CASSLDPRDEQYF.

This clone was recorded only once. The chain recombines TRBV14 with TRBJ1-1; TRBD1 agrees at 7 bases. With 5 bases clipped from V and 4 bases from J, the junction kept 4 bases outside the gene matches. The germline CDR1 and CDR2 sequences are SGHDN and FVKESK. This CDR3 region has 13 residues. CDR3 nucleotides: TGTGCCAGCAGCGGACAGGTGGCCACTGAAGCTTTCTTT. The encoded protein is CASSGQVATEAFF.

This clone was observed a single time. V is TRBV5-1 and J is TRBJ2-2; TRBD2 matches at 7 bases. V shed 4 bases and J 5 bases; nucleotides not matched to a gene: 8. This CDR3 comprises 15 residues. Germline V gene sequence: CDR1 SGHRS, CDR2 YFSETQ. CDR3 in amino acids: CASSPGLVGTGELFF. In nucleotides, the CDR3 is TGCGCCAGCAGCCCTGGACTAGTTGGGACCGGGGAGCTGTTTTTT.

V is TRBV6-4 and J is TRBJ2-1; a weak D match, TRBD1 (5 bases). From germline, CDR1 is MRHNA and CDR2 SNTAGT. The CDR3 spans 15 residues. Trimming removed 4 bases from V and 7 bases from J, with 17 bases in between. The DNA of the CDR3 is TGTGCCAGCAGTGTAAGCCAGGGAATCCCTAATGAGCAGTTCTTC. This encodes CASSVSQGIPNEQFF.

The V gene is TRBV5-4, the J gene TRBJ1-2, with 7 bases matching TRBD1. Trimming at V came to 5 bases and at J to 4 bases, leaving 11 bases not matched to a gene. CDR1 is SGHNT, CDR2 YYREEE, per germline (reference sequence). The CDR3 loop spans 15 amino acids. DNA of the CDR3: TGTGCCAGCAGTCACCCCCCGACAGGGACCTATGGCTACACCTTC. Its translation: CASSHPPTGTYGYTF.

CDR3 amino acids: CASSQGNAGEETQYF. In DNA, the CDR3 is TGTGCCAGCAGCCAAGGAAACGCGGGGGAAGAGACCCAGTACTTC. This rearrangement joins TRBV4-2 to TRBJ2-5; 7 nucleotides line up with TRBD2. The CDR3 is 15 residues long. Unmatched junction bases numbered 5, after V lost 1 base and J lost 3 bases. Germline assignment: CDR1 LGHNA and CDR2 YNFKEQ.

This chain links TRBV4-2 with TRBJ1-4, with TRBD1 matching over 11 bases. Per the germline V gene, CDR1 is LGHNA and CDR2 is YNFKEQ. V shed 3 bases and J 8 bases; nucleotides not matched to a gene: 5. The CDR3 consists of 15 residues. The CDR3 DNA sequence: TGTGCCAGCAGCCATGCTGGGACAGGGGGAGAAAAACTGTTTTTT. Translated: CASSHAGTGGEKLFF.